This T cell receptor beta chain was obtained from a study of early T cells in non-severe SARS-CoV-2 infection. Overall study results and limits: The VDJdb matching leaned toward anti-spike CD8 responses and overlooked private and CD4 specificities.

This clonotype came up many times. Its cognate antigen is unknown. Germline V gene data show CDR1 as LGHDT and CDR2 as YNNKEL (reference sequence). The V gene end was trimmed by 3 bases and the J gene end by 2 bases; junction bases not matched to a gene: 7. CDR3 length equals 15 residues. Each CDR3 protein is one row after TCRdb ran MiXCR on the 5' RACE reads. The sample holds about 35,000 distinct CDR3 sequences, roughly 5% seen once. The source was whole blood, collected at baseline. This clonotype was sampled from an adult who was a healthcare worker with PCR-confirmed SARS-CoV-2 infection or an uninfected control (not recorded which). The chain couples TRBV3-1 to TRBJ2-7; 7 nucleotides agree with TRBD1. The CDR3 region has the DNA TGTGCCAGCAGCCAGACACAGGGGACGGCCTACGAGCAGTACTTC. It translates to CASSQTQGTAYEQYF.